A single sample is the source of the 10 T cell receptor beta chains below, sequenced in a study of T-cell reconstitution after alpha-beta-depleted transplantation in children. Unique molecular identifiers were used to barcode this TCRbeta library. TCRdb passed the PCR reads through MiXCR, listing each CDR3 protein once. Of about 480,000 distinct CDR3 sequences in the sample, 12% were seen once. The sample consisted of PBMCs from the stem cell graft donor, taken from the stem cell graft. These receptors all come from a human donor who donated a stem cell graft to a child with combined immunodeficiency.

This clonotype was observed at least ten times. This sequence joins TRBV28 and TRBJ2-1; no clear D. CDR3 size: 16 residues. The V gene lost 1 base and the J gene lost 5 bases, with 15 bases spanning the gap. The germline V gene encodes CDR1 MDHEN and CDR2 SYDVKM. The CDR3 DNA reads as TGTGCCAGCAGTTTATCCCCGTTCCTCGCCCACAATGAGCAGTTCTTC. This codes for CASSLSPFLAHNEQFF. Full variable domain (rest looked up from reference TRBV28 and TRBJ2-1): DVKVTQSSRYLVKRTGEKVFLECVQDMDHENMFWYRQDPGLGLRLIYFSYDVKMKEKGDIPEGYSVSREKKERFSLILESASTNQTSMYLCASSLSPFLAHNEQFFGPGTRLTVL.

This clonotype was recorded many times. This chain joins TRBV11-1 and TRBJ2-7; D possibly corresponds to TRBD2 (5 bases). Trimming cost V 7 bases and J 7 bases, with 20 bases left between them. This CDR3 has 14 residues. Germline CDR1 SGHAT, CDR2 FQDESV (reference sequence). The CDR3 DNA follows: TGTGCCAGCACCGAGGGCAGGTCTCGTGGAGAGCAGTACTTC. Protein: CASTEGRSRGEQYF.

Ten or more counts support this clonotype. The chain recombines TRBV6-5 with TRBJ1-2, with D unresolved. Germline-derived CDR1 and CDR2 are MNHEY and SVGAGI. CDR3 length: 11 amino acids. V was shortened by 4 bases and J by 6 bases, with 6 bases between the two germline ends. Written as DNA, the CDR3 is TGTGCCAGCAGTTCCGGACATGGCTACACCTTC. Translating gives CASSSGHGYTF.

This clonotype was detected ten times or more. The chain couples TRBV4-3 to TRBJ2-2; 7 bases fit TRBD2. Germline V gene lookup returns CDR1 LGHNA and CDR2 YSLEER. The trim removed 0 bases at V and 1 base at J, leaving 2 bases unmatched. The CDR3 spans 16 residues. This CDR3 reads CASSQDGGGNTGELFF. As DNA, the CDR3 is TGCGCCAGCAGCCAAGATGGGGGGGGGAACACCGGGGAGCTGTTTTTT.

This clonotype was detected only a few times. The CDR3 nucleotides read TGTGCCAGCAGCCAACTCGCTCCTCGGGGTGAAGCTTTCTTT. This sequence encodes CASSQLAPRGEAFF. The chain carries TRBV14 and TRBJ1-1; no clear D. Germline values: CDR1 SGHDN, CDR2 FVKESK. This CDR3 is 14 amino acids long. V shed 2 bases and J shed 7 bases, with 14 bases lying between them. Full variable domain (outside the CDR3, taken from reference TRBV14 and TRBJ1-1): EAGVTQFPSHSVIEKGQTVTLRCDPISGHDNLYWYRRVMGKEIKFLLHFVKESKQDESGMPNNRFLAERTGGTYSTLKVQPAELEDSGVYFCASSQLAPRGEAFFGQGTRLTVV.

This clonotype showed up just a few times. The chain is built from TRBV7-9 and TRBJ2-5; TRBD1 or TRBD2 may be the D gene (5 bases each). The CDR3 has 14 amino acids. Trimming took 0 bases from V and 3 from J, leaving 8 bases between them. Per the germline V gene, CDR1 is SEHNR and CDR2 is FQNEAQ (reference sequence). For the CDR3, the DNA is TGTGCCAGCAGCTTAGCGCAGGGAGAAGAGACCCAGTACTTC. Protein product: CASSLAQGEETQYF.

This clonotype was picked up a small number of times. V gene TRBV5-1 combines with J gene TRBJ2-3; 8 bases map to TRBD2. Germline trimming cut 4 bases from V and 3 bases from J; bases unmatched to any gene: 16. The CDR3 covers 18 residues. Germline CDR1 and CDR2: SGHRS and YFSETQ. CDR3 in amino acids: CASSEEAAGDLLTDTQYF. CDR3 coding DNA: TGCGCCAGCAGCGAGGAGGCAGCGGGAGATCTCCTTACAGATACGCAGTATTTT.

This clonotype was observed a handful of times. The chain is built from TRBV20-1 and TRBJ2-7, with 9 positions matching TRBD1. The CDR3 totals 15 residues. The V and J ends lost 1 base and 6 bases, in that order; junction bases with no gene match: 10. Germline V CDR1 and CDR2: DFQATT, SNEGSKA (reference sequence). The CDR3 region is CSARGQGVPLGEQYF. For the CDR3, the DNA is TGCAGTGCTAGAGGACAGGGGGTGCCTTTGGGCGAGCAGTACTTC.

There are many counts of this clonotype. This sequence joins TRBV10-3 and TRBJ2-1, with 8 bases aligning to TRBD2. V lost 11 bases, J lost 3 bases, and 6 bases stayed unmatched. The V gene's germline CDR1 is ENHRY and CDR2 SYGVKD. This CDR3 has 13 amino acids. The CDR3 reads CALGSGSYNEQFF. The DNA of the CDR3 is TGTGCCCTAGGGAGCGGGAGCTACAATGAGCAGTTCTTC.

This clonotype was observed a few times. The CDR3 DNA sequence: TGTGCCACCCGCGATGGGGGCTCCTACAATGAGCAGTTCTTC. This sequence encodes CATRDGGSYNEQFF. This chain uses TRBV2 with TRBJ2-1; the D call may be TRBD1 or TRBD2 (5 bases each). V was trimmed by 10 bases and J by 0 bases, leaving 13 bases between them. There are 14 residues in the CDR3. CDR1 and CDR2 from the germline V gene are SNHLY and FYNNEI.